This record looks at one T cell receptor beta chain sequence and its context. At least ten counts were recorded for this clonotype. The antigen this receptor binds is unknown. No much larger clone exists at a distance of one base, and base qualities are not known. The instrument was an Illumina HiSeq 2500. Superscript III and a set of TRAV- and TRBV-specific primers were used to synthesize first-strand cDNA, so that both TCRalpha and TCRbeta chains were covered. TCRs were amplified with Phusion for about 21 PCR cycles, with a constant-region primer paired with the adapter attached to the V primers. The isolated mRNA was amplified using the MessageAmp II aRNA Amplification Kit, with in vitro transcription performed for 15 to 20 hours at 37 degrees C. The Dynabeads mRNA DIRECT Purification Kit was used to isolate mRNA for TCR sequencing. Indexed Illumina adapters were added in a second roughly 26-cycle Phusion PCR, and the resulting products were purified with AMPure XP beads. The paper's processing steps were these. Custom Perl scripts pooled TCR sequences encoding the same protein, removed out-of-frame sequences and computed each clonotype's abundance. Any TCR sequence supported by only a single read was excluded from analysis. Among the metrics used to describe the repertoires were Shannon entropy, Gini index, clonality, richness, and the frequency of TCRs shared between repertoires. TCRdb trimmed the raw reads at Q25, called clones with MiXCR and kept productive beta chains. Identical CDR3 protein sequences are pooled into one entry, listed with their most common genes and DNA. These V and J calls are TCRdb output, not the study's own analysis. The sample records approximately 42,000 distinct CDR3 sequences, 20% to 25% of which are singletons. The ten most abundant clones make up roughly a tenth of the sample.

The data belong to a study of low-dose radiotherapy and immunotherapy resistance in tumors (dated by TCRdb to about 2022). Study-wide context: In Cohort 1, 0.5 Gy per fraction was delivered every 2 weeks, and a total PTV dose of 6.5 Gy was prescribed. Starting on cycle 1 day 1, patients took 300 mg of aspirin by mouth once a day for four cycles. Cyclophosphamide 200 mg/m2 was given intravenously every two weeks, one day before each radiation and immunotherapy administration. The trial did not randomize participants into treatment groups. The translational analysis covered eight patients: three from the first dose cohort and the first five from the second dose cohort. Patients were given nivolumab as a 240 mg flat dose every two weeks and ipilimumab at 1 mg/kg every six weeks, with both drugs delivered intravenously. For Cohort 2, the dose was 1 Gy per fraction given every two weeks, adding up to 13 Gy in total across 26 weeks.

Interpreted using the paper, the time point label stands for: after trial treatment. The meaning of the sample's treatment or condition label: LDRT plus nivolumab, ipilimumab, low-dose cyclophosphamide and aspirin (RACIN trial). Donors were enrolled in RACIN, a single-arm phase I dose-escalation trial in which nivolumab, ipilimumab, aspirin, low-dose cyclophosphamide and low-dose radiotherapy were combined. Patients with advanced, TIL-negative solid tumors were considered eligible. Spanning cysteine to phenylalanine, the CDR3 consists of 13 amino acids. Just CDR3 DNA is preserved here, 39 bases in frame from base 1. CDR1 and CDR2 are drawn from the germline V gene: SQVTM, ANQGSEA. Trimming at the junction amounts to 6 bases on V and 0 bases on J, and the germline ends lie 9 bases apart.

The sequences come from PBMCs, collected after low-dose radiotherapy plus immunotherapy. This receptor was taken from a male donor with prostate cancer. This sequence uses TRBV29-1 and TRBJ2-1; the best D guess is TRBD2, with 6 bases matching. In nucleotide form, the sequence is TGCAGCGTGGCCGGGAGCTCCTACAATGAGCAGTTCTTC. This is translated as CSVAGSSYNEQFF.